These 30 T cell receptor beta chains originate from one sample sequenced in a study of graft-versus-host responses after intestinal transplantation. Intraepithelial and lamina propria lymphocytes were released after the graft tissue was processed. Assay: immunoSEQ multiplex PCR; the TCRdb copy retains only in-frame clones and omits some. Of roughly 2,000 clones detected, roughly 86% appear once; the ten largest clones hold 7.4%. Sequencing was performed on ileum tissue, taken about 350 days after intestinal transplantation. These receptors were taken from a human patient who received an intestinal transplant, so some T cells may come from the graft donor.

This clone was seen just once. The J gene is TRBJ2-1, the V gene TRBV5-1, with a possible D match to TRBD1 (5 bases). Trimming pared 0 bases from V and 3 bases from J, leaving 16 bases between. CDR3 length: 17 amino acids. The germline CDR1 and CDR2 sequences are SGHRS and YFSETQ. DNA for the CDR3: TGCGCCAGCAGCTTGGGGCAGGGCGCTTCCGTCTACAATGAGCAGTTCTTC. Translated: CASSLGQGASVYNEQFF.

The chain combines TRBV27 with TRBJ1-3; unclear D gene. The length of the CDR3 is 15 residues. Germline CDR1 is MNHEY and CDR2 is SMNVEV (reference sequence). V shed 5 bases and J shed 0 bases, with 11 bases lying between them. The CDR3 DNA reads TGTGCCAGCAGTCCGACGATAAACTCTGGAAACACCATATATTTT. This codes for CASSPTINSGNTIYF.

CDR3 bases: TGTGCCAGCAGGGTACAGGGGTTCAATCAGCCCCAGCATTTT. It translates to CASRVQGFNQPQHF. The rearrangement links TRBV5-6 to TRBJ1-5; 7 bases are shared with TRBD1. The CDR3 covers 14 residues. J lost 3 bases, V lost 5 bases, and 5 bases had no gene match. Germline assignment: CDR1 SGHDT and CDR2 YYEEEE.

J is TRBJ1-3 and V is TRBV21-1; the D call in the table, TRBD1, was not verified against the DNA. TRBV21-1 is a pseudogene locus. This CDR3 contains 17 residues. CDR3 nucleotides: TGTGCCAGCAGCATAACCTCGGGACAGGGGGAGAGAAACACCATATATTTT. Protein: CASSITSGQGERNTIYF.

This sequence joins TRBV6-1 and TRBJ2-6; no reliable D call. Per germline, CDR1 MNHNS and CDR2 SASEGT. V was trimmed by 4 bases and J by 9 bases, leaving 25 bases between them. The CDR3 consists of 18 residues. The CDR3 sequence is CASSAYGSITKSGNVLTF. CDR3 nucleotide sequence: TGTGCCAGCAGTGCCTATGGCTCTATCACAAAGTCGGGCAACGTCCTGACTTTC.

There are a few counts of this clone. V gene TRBV10-3 combines with J gene TRBJ1-2, with D unclear. In germline, CDR1 is ENHRY, CDR2 SYGVKD. V gave up 5 bases and J gave up 5 bases, with 18 bases separating them. The CDR3 runs to 15 residues. The CDR3 sequence is CAISSHSLEPYGYTF. The CDR3, as DNA: TGTGCCATCAGTAGTCACAGCCTAGAGCCATATGGCTACACCTTC.

This chain connects TRBV18 to TRBJ2-3, with 11 bases identical to TRBD2. With V trimmed by 4 bases and J by 2 bases, 5 bases remained unmatched. There are 16 residues in the CDR3. The germline CDR1 and CDR2 sequences are KGHSH and LQKENI. The CDR3 nucleotides are TGTGCCAGCTCACTACTAGCGGGAGTTACCACAGATACGCAGTATTTT. This encodes CASSLLAGVTTDTQYF.

This sequence joins TRBV7-9 and TRBJ1-4; a possible D gene is TRBD1 (5 bases). The CDR3 contains 19 residues. Trimming stripped 4 bases from V and 0 bases from J, with 21 bases between. The V gene's germline CDR1 is SEHNR and CDR2 FQNEAQ (reference sequence). CDR3 in amino acids: CASSWWGWQRTATNEKLFF. The DNA of the CDR3 is TGTGCCAGCAGCTGGTGGGGGTGGCAGAGAACTGCAACTAATGAAAAACTGTTTTTT. Using reference TRBV7-9 and TRBJ1-4 for the parts outside the CDR3, the full variable domain is DTGVSQNPRHKITKRGQNVTFRCDPISEHNRLYWYRQTLGQGPEFLTYFQNEAQLEKSRLLSDRFSAERPKGSFSTLEIQRTEQGDSAMYLCASSWWGWQRTATNEKLFFGSGTQLSVL.

This clone was observed a handful of times. The V and J genes are TRBV18 and TRBJ2-7; 9 bases align to TRBD2. The CDR3 extends over 16 amino acids. Germline assignment: CDR1 KGHSH and CDR2 LQKENI. J gave up 0 bases and V 6 bases, and 9 bases lay outside the gene matches. CDR3 DNA: TGTGCCAGCTCCTCGAGCGGGGGGTACACCTCCTACGAGCAGTACTTC. Amino acid sequence: CASSSSGGYTSYEQYF.

The chain recombines TRBV7-9 with TRBJ1-1; a weak D match, TRBD1 (6 bases). This CDR3 has 16 residues. The germline V gene encodes CDR1 SEHNR and CDR2 FQNEAQ (reference sequence). V was pared by 0 bases and J by 1 base, with 12 bases between. CDR3 residues: CASSLASGAGNTEAFF. DNA for the CDR3: TGTGCCAGCAGCTTAGCTTCAGGGGCTGGGAACACTGAAGCTTTCTTT.

The chain links TRBV23-1 to TRBJ2-6, with unresolved D. TRBV23-1 is treated as an ORF (open reading frame) with a function not yet certain. Between the trimmed V and J ends, which lost 4 bases and 5 bases, there was a span of 21 bases. This CDR3 contains 18 residues. CDR3 residues: CASSRSHTQQSRANVLTF. For the CDR3, the DNA is TGCGCCAGCAGTCGTAGTCATACGCAACAAAGTCGGGCCAACGTCCTGACTTTC.

This clone was counted between two and nine times. The rearrangement joins TRBV7-9 to TRBJ1-2; D is perhaps TRBD1 (5 bases). The germline V and J ends were trimmed by 5 bases and 1 base, with 8 bases remaining between them. The germline V gene has CDR1 SEHNR and CDR2 FQNEAQ (reference sequence). This CDR3 has 13 residues. This chain's CDR3 is CASSQRGNYGYTF. The CDR3, as DNA: TGTGCCAGCAGCCAGAGGGGTAACTATGGCTACACCTTC.

V is TRBV6-4 and J is TRBJ2-1; TRBD2 matches 11 bases. The CDR3 runs 15 residues. V dropped 5 bases and J dropped 3; count of bases not matched to a gene: 3. CDR1 is MRHNA, CDR2 SNTAGT, per germline. This CDR3 reads CASSPGTSGYNEQFF. In nucleotides, the CDR3 is TGTGCCAGCAGTCCCGGGACTAGCGGCTACAATGAGCAGTTCTTC.

The chain has TRBV2 and TRBJ2-7; a possible D gene is TRBD1 (6 bases). Trimming shortened V by 7 bases and J by 4 bases, and 11 bases separated the two germline ends. From germline, CDR1 is SNHLY and CDR2 FYNNEI. The CDR3 loop spans 12 amino acids. In DNA, the CDR3 is TGTGCCAGCAAATGGACAGCGTACGAGCAGTACTTC. Encoded protein: CASKWTAYEQYF. Full variable domain (rest looked up from reference TRBV2 and TRBJ2-7): EPEVTQTPSHQVTQMGQEVILRCVPISNHLYFYWYRQILGQKVEFLVSFYNNEISEKSEIFDDQFSVERPDGSNFTLKIRSTKLEDSAMYFCASKWTAYEQYFGPGTRLTVT.

This chain joins TRBV6-1 and TRBJ1-1; D is possibly TRBD1 (5 bases). In germline, CDR1 is MNHNS, CDR2 SASEGT. Trimming shortened V by 3 bases and J by 8 bases, and 22 bases separated the two germline ends. CDR3 length: 16 residues. CDR3 bases: TGTGCCAGCAGTGATTGGGGCAGGCGGCGCCCTGGGGAAGCTTTCTTT. Amino acids: CASSDWGRRRPGEAFF.

This clone was found a few times. CDR3 DNA: TGCAGCGTTCGGGCTAGCGGGGGCGTGGATACGCAGTATTTT. Amino acid sequence: CSVRASGGVDTQYF. The chain carries TRBV29-1 and TRBJ2-3, with 10 nucleotides matching TRBD2. The CDR3 covers 14 residues. Germline V lookup: CDR1 SQVTM, CDR2 ANQGSEA. Trimming cost V 5 bases and J 6 bases; bases outside gene matches: 8.

The chain uses TRBV7-9 and TRBJ1-6; no firm D call. V lost 8 bases and J lost 0, with 11 bases in between. Germline values: CDR1 SEHNR, CDR2 FQNEAQ (reference sequence). This CDR3 comprises 15 residues. The CDR3 DNA sequence: TGTGCCAGCCGAGGGCGTTCCTCCTATAATTCACCCCTCCACTTT. Its protein is CASRGRSSYNSPLHF.

This clone was found a few times. This chain uses TRBV19 with TRBJ2-2; the match to TRBD2 covers 9 bases. V dropped 6 bases and J dropped 5; count of bases not matched to a gene: 13. Looked up from germline, CDR1 is LNHDA and CDR2 is SQIVND (reference sequence). CDR3 length equals 17 residues. The CDR3 sequence is CASRKVVAGERTGELFF. The CDR3 DNA follows: TGTGCCAGTAGGAAAGTTGTAGCGGGAGAAAGAACCGGGGAGCTGTTTTTT.

V and J are TRBV6-5 and TRBJ1-2; the match to TRBD1 covers 8 bases. Germline lookup yields CDR1 MNHEY and CDR2 SVGAGI. V gave up 6 bases and J gave up 2 bases; unmatched junction bases: 5. The CDR3 covers 14 residues. The CDR3 sequence is CASRKGQANYGYTF. The CDR3 bases are TGTGCCAGCAGAAAGGGACAGGCAAACTATGGCTACACCTTC.

The V call is TRBV9, the J call TRBJ2-3, with TRBD1 identical over 9 bases. This CDR3 has 14 amino acids. V gave up 3 bases and J gave up 1 base; unmatched junction bases: 0. Per the germline V gene, CDR1 is SGDLS and CDR2 is YYNGEE. CDR3 loop: CASSDRGRTDTQYF. The CDR3 nucleotides read TGTGCCAGCAGCGACAGGGGGCGCACAGATACGCAGTATTTT. Complete variable domain (other parts from reference TRBV9 and TRBJ2-3): DSGVTQTPKHLITATGQRVTLRCSPRSGDLSVYWYQQSLDQGLQFLIQYYNGEERAKGNILERFSAQQFPDLHSELNLSSLELGDSALYFCASSDRGRTDTQYFGPGTRLTVL.

The chain joins TRBV2 to TRBJ1-1; D unclear. In germline, CDR1 is SNHLY, CDR2 FYNNEI. The CDR3 loop spans 8 amino acids. Trimming cost V 10 bases and J 8 bases, with 5 bases left between them. CDR3 bases: TGTGCCAACCTAGAAGCTTTCTTT. Protein: CANLEAFF.

This chain joins TRBV6-4 and TRBJ1-1; D gene ambiguous. The V end lost 11 bases, the J end lost 4 bases, and 14 bases lay between the germline ends. Germline V gives CDR1 MRHNA, CDR2 SNTAGT. The CDR3 sequence is 12 residues long. In DNA form, the CDR3 reads TGTGCCCGTTGGGCGTCGGGCACTGAAGCTTTCTTT. Amino acids: CARWASGTEAFF.

The rearrangement uses TRBV5-6 and TRBJ1-2; the D is unclear. Germline loops: CDR1 SGHDT, CDR2 YYEEEE. The V end was cut by 2 bases, the J end by 1 base, with 24 bases between. The CDR3 extends over 19 amino acids. CDR3 sequence reads: CASSFVKENSLKINYGYTF. For the CDR3, the DNA is TGTGCCAGCAGCTTCGTTAAAGAGAACAGTCTCAAAATTAACTATGGCTACACCTTC.

This rearrangement joins TRBV29-1 to TRBJ2-3; D is perhaps TRBD1 or TRBD2 (5 bases each). The CDR3 runs 15 residues. V gave up 5 bases and J gave up 6 bases, with 21 bases separating them. From germline, CDR1 is SQVTM and CDR2 ANQGSEA. The CDR3 sequence: CSVTGTSLGTDTQYF. CDR3 sequence (DNA): TGCAGCGTTACGGGAACTTCCCTCGGGACGGATACGCAGTATTTT.

This chain links TRBV6-4 with TRBJ2-1; 8 bases match TRBD2. CDR1 MRHNA and CDR2 SNTAGT come from the germline V gene. J gave up 0 bases and V 5 bases, and 3 bases lay outside the gene matches. This CDR3 has 15 residues. In DNA form, the CDR3 reads TGTGCCAGCAGTACCGGGACTAGCTCCTACAATGAGCAGTTCTTC. It codes for CASSTGTSSYNEQFF.

This chain connects TRBV6-5 to TRBJ1-1; D gene uncertain. The germline CDR1 and CDR2 sequences are MNHEY and SVGAGI. Between the trimmed V and J ends, which lost 5 bases and 7 bases, there was a span of 11 bases. This CDR3 has 12 amino acids. In DNA, the CDR3 is TGTGCCAGCAGTGACACGCGTTTTGAAGCTTTCTTT. Translated: CASSDTRFEAFF.

The CDR3 DNA sequence: TGTGCCAGCAGCTTAGGTGGCGGGAGGCCAGGGGCAGATACGCAGTATTTT. Protein: CASSLGGGRPGADTQYF. The chain joins TRBV7-3 to TRBJ2-3, with 8 positions matching TRBD2. The trim removed 2 bases at V and 4 bases at J, leaving 11 bases unmatched. Germline CDR1 and CDR2: SGHTA and FQGTGA. This CDR3 is built from 17 residues.

The chain carries TRBV6-5 and TRBJ2-3, with no clear D. There are 13 residues in the CDR3. Germline CDR1 MNHEY, CDR2 SVGAGI. The V end lost 8 bases, the J end lost 3 bases, and 12 bases lay between the germline ends. This CDR3 reads CASLTPGTDTQYF. In nucleotides, the CDR3 is TGTGCCAGCCTAACCCCCGGGACAGATACGCAGTATTTT.

This clone turned up a few times. The chain recombines TRBV2 with TRBJ1-5, with a possible D match to TRBD1 (5 bases). This CDR3 spans 14 amino acids. V was cut by 5 bases and J by 3 bases, with 11 bases left in between. The V gene's germline CDR1 is SNHLY and CDR2 FYNNEI. The CDR3 nucleotides read TGTGCCAGCAGTTCATGGGACCTCAATCAGCCCCAGCATTTT. It yields the protein CASSSWDLNQPQHF.

The rearrangement joins TRBV4-2 to TRBJ2-7; D could derive from TRBD1 or TRBD2 (5 bases each). Germline values: CDR1 LGHNA, CDR2 YNFKEQ. This CDR3 has 15 residues. Trimming pared 0 bases from V and 1 base from J, leaving 10 bases between. The CDR3 region has the DNA TGTGCCAGCAGCCAAGAAGGGGACGGATCCTACGAGCAGTACTTC. Translated: CASSQEGDGSYEQYF.